This T cell receptor beta chain was sequenced for a study of Tregs in tolerant kidney transplant recipients. Study results and limitations: Some patients' samples used different primers over time, so nucleotide sequences weren't comparable. The most relevant donor-specific Treg TCRbeta repertoire apparently came from expansion with activated donor B cells.

TCRdb's table, derived via immunoSEQ multiplex PCR, lists solely in-frame clones and lacks some. The sample holds fewer than 35,000 clones. As concerns this clone: Antigen specificity is unknown.

Unstimulated regulatory T cells (CD4+CD25+CD127-), CD4+CD25- non-regulatory cells, CD4 and CD8 cells were FACS-sorted from thawed PBMCs. The sequence was collected from a human donor who received a combined kidney and bone marrow transplant. The source material was CD8+ T cells from blood, sampled before the transplant.

CDR3 sequence reads: CASSFAGHLNTEAFF. The CDR3 bases that were read are TGTGCCAGCAGCTTTGCGGGACACTTGAACACTGAA. This chain joins TRBV7-2 and TRBJ1-1; D may be TRBD1 (6 bases). The read stops 3 residues short of the end of the CDR3; the missing end is completed from the germline J gene. This CDR3 is 15 amino acids long. Germline-derived CDR1 and CDR2 are SGHTA and FQGNSA. V was pared by 3 bases and J by 0 bases, with 11 bases between.